The 7 T cell receptor beta chains below all came from one sample that was sequenced in a study of T cell changes during pregnancy in multiple sclerosis. The repertoire was sequenced with immunoSEQ multiplex PCR; TCRdb's copy has only in-frame clones and lacks some. The repertoire holds 78,000 or so clones, with roughly nine tenths as singletons. The sequencing used peripheral blood, collected before pregnancy. All receptors come from a female donor with multiple sclerosis, enrolled in a pregnancy study.

The chain links TRBV2 to TRBJ1-2; TRBD1 matches at 7 bases. This CDR3 spans 15 amino acids. V lost 4 bases, J lost 3 bases, and 8 bases stayed unmatched. The germline V gene has CDR1 SNHLY and CDR2 FYNNEI. CDR3 amino acids: CASSGDIDRDYGYTF. CDR3 bases: TGTGCCAGCAGTGGAGACATTGACAGGGACTATGGCTACACCTTC.

This clone showed up just once. The CDR3 DNA follows: TGTGCCAGCAGCCCGACAGGGGATAATGAGCAGTACTTC. It yields the protein CASSPTGDNEQYF. V and J are TRBV7-6 and TRBJ2-7; TRBD1 matches at 8 bases. The CDR3 runs to 13 residues. The V and J ends lost 5 bases and 7 bases, in that order; junction bases with no gene match: 7. Germline V CDR1 and CDR2: SGHVS, FNYEAQ. The whole variable domain, filled in from reference TRBV7-6 and TRBJ2-7, reads GAGVSQSPRYKVTKRGQDVALRCDPISGHVSLYWYRQALGQGPEFLTYFNYEAQQDKSGLPNDRFSAERPEGSISTLTIQRTEQRDSAMYRCASSPTGDNEQYFGPGTRLTVT.

The chain carries TRBV27 and TRBJ2-3, with 7 bases aligning to TRBD2. The CDR3 consists of 17 residues. Germline-derived CDR1 and CDR2 are MNHEY and SMNVEV (reference sequence). J lost 3 bases, V lost 3 bases, and 12 bases had no gene match. Written as DNA, the CDR3 is TGTGCCAGCAGTTTTCACTTGGCGGGAGAGGGGACAGATACGCAGTATTTT. Protein product: CASSFHLAGEGTDTQYF.

The V and J genes are TRBV15 and TRBJ1-4; D is possibly TRBD1 (5 bases). Germline V lookup: CDR1 LNHNV, CDR2 YYDKDF (reference sequence). CDR3 length: 13 residues. Trimming shortened V by 8 bases and J by 0 bases, and 7 bases separated the two germline ends. Here the CDR3 DNA reads TGTGCCACCGGGGCGGCAACTAATGAAAAACTGTTTTTT. It translates to CATGAATNEKLFF.

V usage is TRBV19 and J usage is TRBJ2-5; weak D call: TRBD1 (5 bases). The ends were cut back, 10 bases at V and 5 bases at J, with 14 bases in the middle. Per the germline V gene, CDR1 is LNHDA and CDR2 is SQIVND (reference sequence). The CDR3 contains 12 residues. Here the CDR3 reads CATRQSGETQYF. CDR3 coding DNA: TGTGCCACCCGACAGAGTGGGGAGACCCAGTACTTC.

Remarks on this clone: An end of the junction differs from the germline gene, which may be a read error. V gene TRBV6-5 combines with J gene TRBJ1-3, with D unclear. Per germline, CDR1 MNHEY and CDR2 SVGAGI. The length of the CDR3 is 15 residues. CDR3 in amino acids: CASTVGRVSGSTIYF. The CDR3 DNA sequence: TGTGCCAGCACCGTAGGGCGGGTCTCTGGAAGCACCATATATTTT.

This clone was counted a single time. The chain has TRBV19 and TRBJ1-5; maybe TRBD1 (5 bases). The CDR3 length is 16 residues. V was clipped by 8 bases and J by 7 bases, with 24 bases between them. Germline CDR1 reads LNHDA; CDR2 reads SQIVND (reference sequence). For the CDR3, the DNA is TGTGCCAGTTCAGCTCCTTCGGGGGGAGGCAGGCAGCCCCAGCATTTT. It specifies CASSAPSGGGRQPQHF.